This TCR beta chain was profiled in a study of T cell changes during pregnancy in multiple sclerosis (dated by TCRdb to about 2019). Describing the broader study: The study looked at changes in the T cell repertoire across pregnancy in women with multiple sclerosis.

The trim is 0 bases for V and 6 bases for J, with a gap of 8 bases between the germline ends. Taken from cysteine to phenylalanine, the CDR3 has 13 residues. Here the CDR3 DNA is all that survives: 39 bases in frame from base 1. From a lookup of the germline V gene (reference sequence), CDR1 and CDR2 are SGHNT and YYREEE. A note on this clone: It has no known antigen specificity. No much larger clone is present one base from it, and per-base qualities are unavailable.

The library was built by means of the immunoSEQ multiplex PCR assay. TCRdb's version of the immuneACCESS table is confined to in-frame rearrangements and falls short of the full clone set. An unresolved V gene accounts for under half of the shortfall where checked; the remainder is of unknown origin. The sample yields more than 90,000 clones; 92% were counted once. Of the sample, roughly 1.4% is held by the ten largest clones. This TCR was sampled from a female donor with multiple sclerosis, enrolled in a pregnancy study. Material: peripheral blood, obtained in the third trimester of pregnancy. The sequence joins TRBV5-4 to TRBJ2-3, with the D gene not confidently named. At the DNA level, the sequence is TGTGCCAGCAGCTTGGCCGGAGTTGATACGCAGTATTTT. This sequence encodes CASSLAGVDTQYF.